This entry lists 30 T cell receptor beta chains sequenced from one sample in a study of cytomegalovirus exposure and HLA in healthy donors. Both 60 Vbeta primers and 13 Jbeta primers went into the PCR. Sequenced by immunoSEQ multiplex PCR; TCRdb stores in-frame clones only, minus some. The sample lists about 160,000 clones, roughly 82% seen once, with 9.5% to 12% in the top ten. The sample taken for sequencing was PBMCs. These receptors were collected from a man in his fifties or sixties in good health and CMV-seropositive.

The rearrangement uses TRBV5-6 and TRBJ2-5, with 14 bases that match TRBD2. There are 15 residues in the CDR3. Germline-derived CDR1 and CDR2 are SGHDT and YYEEEE. V lost 4 bases, J lost 5 bases, and 4 bases stayed unmatched. Here the CDR3 DNA reads TGTGCCAGCAGCCGACTAGCGGGGGGGTCGGAGACCCAGTACTTC. Translation gives CASSRLAGGSETQYF.

The chain has TRBV19 and TRBJ2-5; the match to TRBD2 covers 13 bases. This CDR3 contains 16 residues. In germline, CDR1 is LNHDA, CDR2 SQIVND (reference sequence). The V segment lost 5 bases and the J segment 1 base; nucleotides outside the gene matches: 4. Written as DNA, the CDR3 is TGTGCCAGTAGTCGACTAGCGGGAGGTATCCAAGAGACCCAGTACTTC. Residues: CASSRLAGGIQETQYF.

The chain couples TRBV2 to TRBJ2-5, with 13 bases lining up with TRBD2. V trimming: 6 bases; J trimming: 5 bases; junction bases outside the gene matches: 12. This CDR3 is built from 17 residues. Germline assignment: CDR1 SNHLY and CDR2 FYNNEI. The CDR3 region has the DNA TGTGCCAGCAGAGACGGACTAGCGGGGGCCCGGTTGGAGACCCAGTACTTC. It yields the protein CASRDGLAGARLETQYF. Drawing the rest from reference TRBV2 and TRBJ2-5, the complete variable domain is EPEVTQTPSHQVTQMGQEVILRCVPISNHLYFYWYRQILGQKVEFLVSFYNNEISEKSEIFDDQFSVERPDGSNFTLKIRSTKLEDSAMYFCASRDGLAGARLETQYFGPGTRLLVL.

The chain recombines TRBV5-1 with TRBJ2-7; possible D gene TRBD1, 5 bases. The germline V gene has CDR1 SGHRS and CDR2 YFSETQ. CDR3 length: 15 amino acids. V was trimmed by 0 bases and J by 3 bases, leaving 13 bases between them. CDR3 protein: CASSLGRTDSYEQYF. CDR3 DNA: TGCGCCAGCAGCTTGGGTCGGACCGACAGCTACGAGCAGTACTTC.

This chain links TRBV11-2 with TRBJ2-5; D is unclear. The CDR3 has 16 amino acids. Germline V CDR1 and CDR2: SGHAT, FQNNGV. V gave up 5 bases and J gave up 4 bases, with 20 bases separating them. CDR3 sequence: CASSPGSPPAVETQYF. CDR3 sequence (DNA): TGTGCCAGCAGCCCCGGGTCCCCCCCCGCCGTAGAGACCCAGTACTTC.

V usage is TRBV27 and J usage is TRBJ2-7, with a weak D call TRBD1 (6 bases). In germline, CDR1 is MNHEY, CDR2 SMNVEV (reference sequence). The CDR3 runs to 14 residues. V lost 6 bases, J lost 2 bases, and 14 bases lay in between. CDR3 amino acids: CASSPSDRPYEQYF. As DNA, the CDR3 is TGTGCCAGCAGCCCCAGCGACAGGCCCTACGAGCAGTACTTC.

The chain links TRBV6-5 to TRBJ1-4; TRBD1 matches 10 bases. The germline CDR1 and CDR2 sequences are MNHEY and SVGAGI. J was trimmed by 8 bases and V by 6 bases; bases with no gene match: 6. The CDR3 covers 14 residues. CDR3 amino acids: CASSGDRGREKLFF. CDR3 sequence (DNA): TGTGCCAGCAGCGGGGACAGGGGAAGGGAAAAACTGTTTTTT.

This chain connects TRBV2 to TRBJ1-4; 8 positions agree with TRBD1. The CDR3 has 15 residues. In germline, CDR1 is SNHLY, CDR2 FYNNEI. V shed 4 bases and J 3 bases; nucleotides not matched to a gene: 4. The CDR3 nucleotides read TGTGCCAGCAGTGTCCGGACAGGGTCTAATGAAAAACTGTTTTTT. Translated, it gives CASSVRTGSNEKLFF.

The gene calls are TRBV5-4 and TRBJ1-1, with TRBD1 matching over 7 bases. Germline values: CDR1 SGHNT, CDR2 YYREEE (reference sequence). The CDR3 is 14 residues long. V lost 4 bases to trimming and J lost 1 base; unmatched junction nucleotides: 4. CDR3 protein: CASSLGQQNTEAFF. As DNA, the CDR3 is TGTGCCAGCAGCCTGGGACAGCAGAACACTGAAGCTTTCTTT.

This clone was found once. The chain carries TRBV28 and TRBJ2-3; 9 bases match TRBD2. The germline CDR1 and CDR2 sequences are MDHEN and SYDVKM. CDR3 length equals 15 residues. V lost 3 bases, J lost 5 bases, and 6 bases stayed unmatched. The CDR3: CASSLAGGPRDTQYF. CDR3 bases: TGTGCCAGCAGTTTGGCGGGAGGGCCGAGAGATACGCAGTATTTT. Filled out from reference TRBV28 and TRBJ2-3, the complete variable domain reads DVKVTQSSRYLVKRTGEKVFLECVQDMDHENMFWYRQDPGLGLRLIYFSYDVKMKEKGDIPEGYSVSREKKERFSLILESASTNQTSMYLCASSLAGGPRDTQYFGPGTRLTVL.

This chain connects TRBV7-3 to TRBJ2-1; 10 bases are shared with TRBD2. There are 18 residues in the CDR3. CDR1 and CDR2 (germline): SGHTA, FQGTGA. J was trimmed by 5 bases and V by 2 bases; bases with no gene match: 12. CDR3 nucleotides: TGTGCCAGCAGCTTAGACCCTCTGGCTAGCGGGGGTAACAATGAGCAGTTCTTC. Translated: CASSLDPLASGGNNEQFF.

This chain uses TRBV5-1 with TRBJ2-2, with 11 nucleotides matching TRBD2. CDR1 is SGHRS, CDR2 YFSETQ, per germline. With V trimmed by 3 bases and J by 0 bases, 7 bases remained unmatched. The CDR3 runs 18 residues. The CDR3 sequence: CASSWTGTSGTNTGELFF. CDR3 nucleotides: TGCGCCAGCAGCTGGACCGGGACTAGCGGCACGAACACCGGGGAGCTGTTTTTT.

The rearrangement uses TRBV5-6 and TRBJ1-2; 9 positions match TRBD1. CDR3 length: 13 residues. The germline CDR1 and CDR2 sequences are SGHDT and YYEEEE. Trimming cost V 4 bases and J 8 bases; bases outside gene matches: 6. In DNA form, the CDR3 reads TGTGCCAGCAGCATACAGGGGGCTATGGGCTACACCTTC. It encodes CASSIQGAMGYTF.

Here the CDR3 DNA reads TGCGCCAGCAGCTCGACTAGCGCCTCTGATTCAGCCTACAATGAGCAGTTCTTC. It translates to CASSSTSASDSAYNEQFF. V and J are TRBV5-1 and TRBJ2-1; 8 bases are a match to TRBD2. This CDR3 region has 18 residues. Germline trimming cut 3 bases from V and 2 bases from J; bases unmatched to any gene: 13. Germline lookup yields CDR1 SGHRS and CDR2 YFSETQ.

The rearrangement links TRBV7-9 to TRBJ2-7; 8 bases line up with TRBD1. Germline loops: CDR1 SEHNR, CDR2 FQNEAQ (reference sequence). The CDR3 contains 14 residues. Germline trimming cut 5 bases from V and 5 bases from J; bases unmatched to any gene: 8. The CDR3 DNA reads as TGTGCCAGCAGCCCCCGGACAGGGAGCCACGAGCAGTACTTC. Its protein product is CASSPRTGSHEQYF. The full variable domain, in which reference TRBV7-9 and TRBJ2-7 provide the parts outside the CDR3, is DTGVSQNPRHKITKRGQNVTFRCDPISEHNRLYWYRQTLGQGPEFLTYFQNEAQLEKSRLLSDRFSAERPKGSFSTLEIQRTEQGDSAMYLCASSPRTGSHEQYFGPGTRLTVT.

The rearrangement uses TRBV29-1 and TRBJ1-1; tentatively, D is TRBD1 (5 bases). The CDR3 covers 14 residues. Germline CDR1 is SQVTM and CDR2 is ANQGSEA. V lost 7 bases, J lost 0 bases, and 15 bases lay in between. In DNA form, the CDR3 reads TGCAGCGCCGAACAGGCCCCGCTGAACACTGAAGCTTTCTTT. Amino acid sequence: CSAEQAPLNTEAFF.

The chain links TRBV7-3 to TRBJ1-2; a weak D match, TRBD1 (5 bases). Trimming took off 6 bases at V and 3 bases at J, with 17 bases between the two ends. The CDR3 loop spans 15 amino acids. Germline CDR1 and CDR2: SGHTA and FQGTGA. In nucleotides, the CDR3 is TGTGCCAGCAGTCCTGGGGCGGGGGAGGACTATGGCTACACCTTC. Protein sequence: CASSPGAGEDYGYTF.

This chain connects TRBV6-6 to TRBJ2-1, with D possibly matching TRBD2 (5 bases). This CDR3 comprises 14 residues. Per the germline V gene, CDR1 is MNHNY and CDR2 is SVGAGI (reference sequence). V dropped 6 bases and J dropped 10 bases, with 19 bases sitting between them. The CDR3 loop is CASSYEGQPWEQFF. The CDR3 region has the DNA TGTGCCAGCAGCTACGAGGGCCAACCTTGGGAGCAGTTCTTC.

The rearrangement uses TRBV7-2 and TRBJ2-7; 7 bases are a match to TRBD1. This CDR3 region has 17 residues. Losses at the gene ends were 2 bases for V and 0 bases for J; bases not matched to a gene: 10. Germline V lookup: CDR1 SGHTA, CDR2 FQGNSA. CDR3 DNA sequence: TGTGCCAGCAGCTTACAAACCGGGACAGCTTACTCCTACGAGCAGTACTTC. The encoded protein is CASSLQTGTAYSYEQYF.

The chain couples TRBV6-1 to TRBJ1-3; D perhaps matches TRBD1 (6 bases). The CDR3 is 14 amino acids. The ends were cut back, 2 bases at V and 4 bases at J, with 9 bases in the middle. The V gene's germline CDR1 is MNHNS and CDR2 SASEGT. This CDR3 reads CASSERGTGNTIYF. The CDR3 DNA reads as TGTGCCAGCAGTGAAAGGGGGACCGGAAACACCATATATTTT.

About this clone: Different DNA sequences within this sample yield the same CDR3. V and J are TRBV6-5 and TRBJ1-5; D gene ambiguous. Germline V lookup: CDR1 MNHEY, CDR2 SVGAGI. The CDR3 spans 13 residues. Between the trimmed V and J ends, which lost 8 bases and 1 base, there was a span of 9 bases. In DNA, the CDR3 is TGTGCCAGCCGGAGGGAGAGCAATCAGCCCCAGCATTTT. Translation: CASRRESNQPQHF.

The V gene is TRBV15, the J gene TRBJ1-3; no clear D gene. CDR3 length equals 21 residues. V was shortened by 0 bases and J by 0 bases, with 24 bases between the two germline ends. Germline CDR1 reads LNHNV; CDR2 reads YYDKDF (reference sequence). CDR3 protein: CATSRDFPQSATVSSGNTIYF. In DNA form, the CDR3 reads TGTGCCACCAGCAGAGATTTTCCCCAATCAGCGACTGTAAGCTCTGGAAACACCATATATTTT.

The chain is built from TRBV15 and TRBJ2-1, with D perhaps TRBD1 (5 bases). This CDR3 spans 15 amino acids. Trimming removed 0 bases from V and 12 bases from J, with 18 bases in between. Germline V gene sequence: CDR1 LNHNV, CDR2 YYDKDF (reference sequence). The CDR3 loop reads CATSRDWRQHDRQFF. The DNA of the CDR3 is TGTGCCACCAGCAGAGATTGGAGACAGCACGATCGGCAGTTCTTC.

This rearrangement joins TRBV7-3 to TRBJ2-7; D not resolved. CDR1 SGHTA and CDR2 FQGTGA come from the germline V gene. The CDR3 is 14 residues long. Trimming shortened V by 3 bases and J by 0 bases, and 9 bases separated the two germline ends. This CDR3 reads CASSFQPSSYEQYF. CDR3 bases: TGTGCCAGCAGCTTTCAACCGAGCTCCTACGAGCAGTACTTC. The full variable domain, completed using reference TRBV7-3 and TRBJ2-7, is GAGVSQTPSNKVTEKGKYVELRCDPISGHTALYWYRQSLGQGPEFLIYFQGTGAADDSGLPNDRFFAVRPEGSVSTLKIQRTERGDSAVYLCASSFQPSSYEQYFGPGTRLTVT.

J is TRBJ2-1 and V is TRBV7-9, with TRBD2 as a possible D gene (6 bases). The CDR3 is made up of 14 amino acids. CDR1 is SEHNR and CDR2 is FQNEAQ in the germline V gene (reference sequence). Trimming took 1 base from V and 5 from J, leaving 9 bases between them. The CDR3 region is CASSLVGGNNEQFF. In nucleotides, the CDR3 is TGTGCCAGCAGCTTAGTTGGGGGGAACAATGAGCAGTTCTTC.

The chain has TRBV4-2 and TRBJ1-2; no firm D call. Germline loops: CDR1 LGHNA, CDR2 YNFKEQ. Trimming took 0 bases from V and 4 from J, leaving 15 bases between them. This CDR3 region has 16 residues. CDR3 DNA: TGTGCCAGCAGCCAAGAAAACCCGGGTATCGGCTATGGCTACACCTTC. Protein: CASSQENPGIGYGYTF.

This sequence joins TRBV7-2 and TRBJ2-4; tentative D call: TRBD2 (5 bases). Germline V gives CDR1 SGHTA, CDR2 FQGNSA. The CDR3 sequence is 14 residues long. The germline V and J ends were trimmed by 1 base and 9 bases, with 13 bases remaining between them. This chain's CDR3 is CASSLVGIPGIQYF. CDR3 coding DNA: TGTGCCAGCAGCTTAGTCGGGATACCAGGCATTCAGTACTTC.

The V gene is TRBV30, the J gene TRBJ2-7; D is possibly TRBD2 (7 bases). There are 11 residues in the CDR3. CDR1 and CDR2 (germline): GTSNPN, SVGIG (reference sequence). Between the trimmed V and J ends, which lost 5 bases and 4 bases, there was a span of 9 bases. DNA of the CDR3: TGTGCCTGGGCGGGGGCTTACGAGCAGTACTTC. Translation gives CAWAGAYEQYF.

The chain uses TRBV5-5 and TRBJ2-7, with 9 bases lining up with TRBD1. The germline V gene has CDR1 SGHKS and CDR2 YYEKEE (reference sequence). This CDR3 has 16 amino acids. Trimming at V came to 3 bases and at J to 4 bases, leaving 11 bases not matched to a gene. The CDR3 coding sequence is TGTGCCAGCAGCTCCACAGGGGGCCTGCTTAGGTACGAGCAGTACTTC. Translating it yields CASSSTGGLLRYEQYF.

This clone was observed once. The chain uses TRBV7-9 and TRBJ2-7; 11 nucleotides line up with TRBD1. The CDR3 length is 16 residues. Trimming took 2 bases from V and 5 from J; bases not matched to a gene: 8. The germline V gene has CDR1 SEHNR and CDR2 FQNEAQ (reference sequence). The chain's CDR3 is CASSLWGLGQGDEQYF. CDR3 coding DNA: TGTGCCAGCAGCTTATGGGGTCTGGGACAGGGGGACGAGCAGTACTTC.